This is a list of T cell receptor beta chains from one sample in a study of T cells in Graves' hyperthyroidism and ophthalmopathy. Each CDR3 protein gets one entry after TCRdb re-called the multiplex PCR reads with MiXCR. The sample carries around 620,000 distinct CDR3 sequences, roughly 16% recorded once. Sequencing input: blood. These receptor sequences come from a woman in her 30s with Graves' hyperthyroidism. The CDR3 runs from the conserved cysteine through the conserved F or W. The order of the fields is D gene, V gene, J gene, clone size, CDR3 DNA, CDR3 protein. The D gene is left open where the match is weak. Clone size is shown for a subset of rows, as once, few, many or a class of expanded clone.

d_call: TRBD2; v_call: TRBV11-2; j_call: TRBJ2-3; clone_size: many; cdr3_nt: TGTGCCAGCAGCTTAGTCTCCAGCGGGAGGCCCACAGATACGCAGTATTTT; cdr3_aa: CASSLVSSGRPTDTQYF
d_call: -; v_call: TRBV6-1; j_call: TRBJ2-1; clone_size: -; cdr3_nt: TGTGCCAGCAGTAATTATTTGGACAGCTACAATGAGCAGTTCTTC; cdr3_aa: CASSNYLDSYNEQFF
d_call: TRBD1; v_call: TRBV6-1; j_call: TRBJ1-4; clone_size: once; cdr3_nt: TGTGCCAGCAGTGAGGGACAGGCCAATAATGAAAAACTGTTTTTT; cdr3_aa: CASSEGQANNEKLFF
d_call: -; v_call: TRBV7-2; j_call: TRBJ2-5; clone_size: -; cdr3_nt: TGTGCCAGCGCTTTACGAGCGGAGAACCAAGAGACCCAGTACTTC; cdr3_aa: CASALRAENQETQYF
d_call: -; v_call: TRBV28; j_call: TRBJ2-2; clone_size: few; cdr3_nt: TGTGCCAGCAGTTTTACCAGGGCGAACACCGGGGAGCTGTTTTTT; cdr3_aa: CASSFTRANTGELFF
d_call: TRBD1; v_call: TRBV7-2; j_call: TRBJ2-2; clone_size: few; cdr3_nt: TGTGCCAGCAGCTCAAGGGGGACAGCCAACACCGGGGAGCTGTTTTTT; cdr3_aa: CASSSRGTANTGELFF
d_call: TRBD2; v_call: TRBV6-1; j_call: TRBJ2-7; clone_size: few; cdr3_nt: TGTGCCCCTCTCGGGGGGTGCGGAATATACGAGCAGTACTTC; cdr3_aa: CAPLGGCGIYEQYF
d_call: -; v_call: TRBV3-1; j_call: TRBJ2-7; clone_size: -; cdr3_nt: TGTGCCAGCAGCCACCCAGACCGGTACGAGCAGTACTTC; cdr3_aa: CASSHPDRYEQYF
d_call: -; v_call: TRBV20-1; j_call: TRBJ1-6; clone_size: once; cdr3_nt: TGCAGTGCTAGAGTTCCTGGACAGTTAAATTCACCCCTCCACTTT; cdr3_aa: CSARVPGQLNSPLHF
d_call: TRBD2; v_call: TRBV6-1; j_call: TRBJ2-7; clone_size: many; cdr3_nt: TGTGCCAGCAGTTCCACTCTTGTAGCGGGAAAAGGTGGCGAGCAGTACTTC; cdr3_aa: CASSSTLVAGKGGEQYF
d_call: -; v_call: TRBV28; j_call: TRBJ1-5; clone_size: few; cdr3_nt: TGTGCCAGCAGTTTATTTTGGGGGCAGCCCCAGCATTTT; cdr3_aa: CASSLFWGQPQHF
d_call: -; v_call: TRBV6-1; j_call: TRBJ2-7; clone_size: -; cdr3_nt: TGTGCCAGCAGTTCTATGTTGACAGTCCCCAATCCGTTCAACGAGCAGTACTTC; cdr3_aa: CASSSMLTVPNPFNEQYF
d_call: TRBD2; v_call: TRBV28; j_call: TRBJ2-1; clone_size: many; cdr3_nt: TGTGCCAGCGTACACTTAGCGGGAGAATACAATGAGCAGTTCTTC; cdr3_aa: CASVHLAGEYNEQFF
d_call: -; v_call: TRBV30; j_call: TRBJ2-6; clone_size: few; cdr3_nt: TGTGCCTGGAGTGTAGCTGGGACTGGGGCCAACGTCCTGACTTTC; cdr3_aa: CAWSVAGTGANVLTF
d_call: TRBD2; v_call: TRBV28; j_call: TRBJ2-1; clone_size: many; cdr3_nt: TGTGCCAGCAGTTCCCTACTAGCGGGAGTAAGCTATGAGCAGTTCTTC; cdr3_aa: CASSSLLAGVSYEQFF
d_call: -; v_call: TRBV6-1; j_call: TRBJ1-4; clone_size: few; cdr3_nt: TGTGCCAGCGCCCGACAGCTAAATGAAAAACTGTTTTTT; cdr3_aa: CASARQLNEKLFF
d_call: -; v_call: TRBV28; j_call: TRBJ2-7; clone_size: many; cdr3_nt: TGTGCCAGCAGTTTAGGGCTCATACTCGGACGTTACGAGCAGTACTTC; cdr3_aa: CASSLGLILGRYEQYF
d_call: TRBD2; v_call: TRBV6-5; j_call: TRBJ2-1; clone_size: -; cdr3_nt: TGTGCCAGCAGTTACCATCCTTTTCCGGGACTAGAGGACCTCAATGCTTACAATGAGCAGTTCTTC; cdr3_aa: CASSYHPFPGLEDLNAYNEQFF
d_call: -; v_call: TRBV6-5; j_call: TRBJ1-1; clone_size: -; cdr3_nt: TGTGCCAGCAGCTACCTGGGAGCTTTCTTT; cdr3_aa: CASSYLGAFF